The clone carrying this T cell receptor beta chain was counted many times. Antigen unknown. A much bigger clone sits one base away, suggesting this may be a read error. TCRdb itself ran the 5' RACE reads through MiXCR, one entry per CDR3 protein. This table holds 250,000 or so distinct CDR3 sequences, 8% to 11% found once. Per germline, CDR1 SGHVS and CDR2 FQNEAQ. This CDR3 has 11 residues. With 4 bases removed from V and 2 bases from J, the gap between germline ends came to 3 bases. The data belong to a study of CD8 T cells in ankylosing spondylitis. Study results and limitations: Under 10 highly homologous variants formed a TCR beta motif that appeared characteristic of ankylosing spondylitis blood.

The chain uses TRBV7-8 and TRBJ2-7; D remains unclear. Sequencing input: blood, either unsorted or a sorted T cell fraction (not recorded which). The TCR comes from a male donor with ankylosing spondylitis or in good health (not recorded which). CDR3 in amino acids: CASSSTYEQYF. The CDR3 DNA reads TGTGCCAGCAGCTCCACCTACGAGCAGTACTTC.